This TCR beta chain was identified in a study of blood T cell repertoires in COVID-19. Looking at the study overall: From the United States, Italy and Spain came samples of acute and convalescent COVID-19. PBMCs, B-cell-depleted T cells, or T cells provided the cDNA or gDNA that made up the material.

Followed longitudinally, the Seattle patients had been enrolled during active infection. Trimming pared 2 bases from V and 2 bases from J, leaving 13 bases between. The CDR3 is 15 residues long. Germline CDR1 GTSNPN, CDR2 SVGIG (reference sequence). As originally analysed: Reference gene primer amplification gave estimated nucleated cell counts. Data came from immunoSEQ multiplex PCR; TCRdb stores just in-frame clones and leaves some out. V, J and clone size are taken as reported in that table, and D and trimming were inferred from the DNA itself. The repertoire includes around 440,000 clones, 88% of them detected once, and roughly 12% sits in the top ten.

This TCR was sampled from a woman between 50 and 59 years old with COVID-19, enrolled during active disease. The sample taken for sequencing was peripheral blood. The chain links TRBV30 to TRBJ1-5; a possible D gene is TRBD1 (6 bases). The CDR3 here is CAWSLTGKGNQPQHF. In DNA form, the CDR3 reads TGTGCCTGGAGTCTGACAGGAAAAGGCAATCAGCCCCAGCATTTT.